Listed here are 24 T cell receptor beta chains from one sample, sequenced in a study of cytomegalovirus exposure and HLA in healthy donors. The PCR had 60 Vbeta and 13 Jbeta primers. Sequencing was performed with immunoSEQ multiplex PCR; in TCRdb, only in-frame clones are kept and a portion is missing. The data show 130,000 to 150,000 clones, about 84% seen once. The specimen was PBMCs. The receptor source for this set is a male donor in good health and CMV-seronegative.

In its sample, this clone was seen a few times. The chain uses TRBV23-1 and TRBJ1-2; 8 nucleotides align to TRBD1. TRBV23-1 is placed among ORFs of uncertain function. V lost 0 bases and J lost 7; bases outside the gene matches: 10. The CDR3 runs 16 residues. This CDR3 is CASSQSWQGALFGYTF. CDR3 DNA sequence: TGCGCCAGCAGTCAATCCTGGCAGGGGGCTCTCTTTGGCTACACCTTC.

The chain has TRBV7-8 and TRBJ1-1, with D hard to call. The V end was cut by 5 bases, the J end by 11 bases, with 21 bases between. Germline V gives CDR1 SGHVS, CDR2 FQNEAQ. This CDR3 is 14 amino acids long. The CDR3 DNA sequence: TGTGCCAGCAGCGGAATAGGGAGGGCGGAAGGGGCTTTCTTT. This sequence encodes CASSGIGRAEGAFF.

The V call is TRBV15, the J call TRBJ1-1; perhaps TRBD1 as D (5 bases). The germline CDR1 and CDR2 sequences are LNHNV and YYDKDF (reference sequence). The CDR3 has 13 residues. The V end lost 6 bases, the J end lost 1 base, and 9 bases lay between the germline ends. CDR3 nucleotide sequence: TGTGCCACCAGTAAAACAGGGAACACTGAAGCTTTCTTT. Encoded protein: CATSKTGNTEAFF.

This clone was found many times. V usage is TRBV6-4 and J usage is TRBJ2-2; TRBD2 agrees at 8 bases. Germline V gives CDR1 MRHNA, CDR2 SNTAGT. The CDR3 runs to 14 residues. The ends lost 5 bases at V and 4 bases at J; junction bases unmatched: 3. This CDR3 reads CASSREGGTGELFF. The CDR3 nucleotides read TGTGCCAGCAGTCGGGAGGGTGGCACCGGGGAGCTGTTTTTT.

The chain employs TRBV30 and TRBJ2-7; TRBD2 matches 7 bases. There are 13 residues in the CDR3. Germline V lookup: CDR1 GTSNPN, CDR2 SVGIG (reference sequence). CDR3 residues: CAGEGGNSYEQYF. The CDR3 nucleotides are TGTGCTGGAGAGGGAGGGAACTCCTACGAGCAGTACTTC. Full variable domain (rest looked up from reference TRBV30 and TRBJ2-7): SQTIHQWPATLVQPVGSPLSLECTVEGTSNPNLYWYRQAAGRGLQLLFYSVGIGQISSEVPQNLSASRPQDRQFILSSKKLLLSDSGFYLCAGEGGNSYEQYFGPGTRLTVT.

This sequence joins TRBV11-3 and TRBJ2-1, with 8 nucleotides matching TRBD1. The CDR3 has 14 residues. V dropped 5 bases and J dropped 3; count of bases not matched to a gene: 3. Per germline, CDR1 SGHNT and CDR2 YENEEA. As DNA, the CDR3 is TGTGCCAGCAGCCCAGGGGGCCTCTACAATGAGCAGTTCTTC. Translation gives CASSPGGLYNEQFF.

V and J are TRBV7-9 and TRBJ2-1; 9 nucleotides line up with TRBD1. Germline V gene data show CDR1 as SEHNR and CDR2 as FQNEAQ (reference sequence). Trimming took 3 bases from V and 5 from J; bases not matched to a gene: 2. The CDR3 extends over 14 amino acids. CDR3 sequence reads: CASSLGQGNNEQFF. Here the CDR3 DNA reads TGTGCCAGCAGCTTGGGACAGGGCAACAATGAGCAGTTCTTC. The full variable domain, rest sourced from reference TRBV7-9 and TRBJ2-1, is DTGVSQNPRHKITKRGQNVTFRCDPISEHNRLYWYRQTLGQGPEFLTYFQNEAQLEKSRLLSDRFSAERPKGSFSTLEIQRTEQGDSAMYLCASSLGQGNNEQFFGPGTRLTVL.

This clone was recorded a few times. This rearrangement joins TRBV5-8 to TRBJ2-7; maybe TRBD2 (6 bases). Germline-derived CDR1 and CDR2 are SGHTS and YDEGEE. The CDR3 runs to 16 residues. Deletions cut 0 bases from V and 1 base from J, with 14 bases between. The CDR3 spells CASSLAFGLASYEQYF. CDR3 bases: TGTGCCAGCAGCTTGGCCTTCGGCCTAGCGTCCTACGAGCAGTACTTC. Filled out from reference TRBV5-8 and TRBJ2-7, the complete variable domain reads EAGVTQSPTHLIKTRGQQATLRCSPISGHTSVYWYQQALGLGLQFLLWYDEGEERNRGNFPPRFSGRQFPNYSSELNVNALELEDSALYLCASSLAFGLASYEQYFGPGTRLTVT.

The CDR3 loop is CASSRGMHHDYTF. The CDR3 DNA is TGTGCCAGCAGTAGAGGCATGCACCATGACTACACCTTC. The V call is TRBV6-5, the J call TRBJ1-2; D is unresolved. CDR3 size: 13 residues. Trimming took off 5 bases at V and 10 bases at J, with 17 bases between the two ends. Germline CDR1 is MNHEY and CDR2 is SVGAGI.

The chain has TRBV5-1 and TRBJ1-5; 11 nucleotides agree with TRBD1. The CDR3 has 14 residues. Germline CDR1 is SGHRS and CDR2 is YFSETQ. J lost 7 bases, V lost 3 bases, and 3 bases had no gene match. CDR3 sequence: CASSWTGGGQPQHF. The CDR3 nucleotides read TGCGCCAGCAGCTGGACAGGGGGCGGACAGCCCCAGCATTTT.

V is TRBV27 and J is TRBJ2-1; 9 nucleotides align to TRBD1. The V and J ends lost 3 bases and 8 bases, in that order; junction bases with no gene match: 5. The CDR3 totals 14 residues. Germline assignment: CDR1 MNHEY and CDR2 SMNVEV (reference sequence). The CDR3, as DNA: TGTGCCAGCAGTTTTTCGGGACAGGGCGATGAGCAGTTCTTC. It yields the protein CASSFSGQGDEQFF.

The CDR3, as DNA: TGTGCCAGCAGTTCGACAGCCTTTAATTCACCCCTCCACTTT. Residues: CASSSTAFNSPLHF. The V and J genes are TRBV27 and TRBJ1-6, with D perhaps matching TRBD1 (5 bases). Germline loops: CDR1 MNHEY, CDR2 SMNVEV (reference sequence). CDR3 length equals 14 residues. V dropped 4 bases and J dropped 6 bases, with 10 bases sitting between them.

The chain is built from TRBV6-6 and TRBJ1-1, with TRBD1 identical over 11 bases. The V and J ends lost 6 bases and 6 bases, in that order; junction bases with no gene match: 9. This CDR3 comprises 15 residues. Germline V gene lookup returns CDR1 MNHNY and CDR2 SVGAGI (reference sequence). In nucleotides, the CDR3 is TGTGCCAGCAGCAAAAGGGACAGGGGGTTCGCTGAAGCTTTCTTT. Its translation is CASSKRDRGFAEAFF.

This chain connects TRBV4-3 to TRBJ2-2; D is perhaps TRBD1 (6 bases). Trimming shortened V by 4 bases and J by 5 bases, and 8 bases separated the two germline ends. There are 13 residues in the CDR3. Germline-derived CDR1 and CDR2 are LGHNA and YSLEER. The CDR3 protein is CASSRQGTGELFF. The CDR3 DNA is TGCGCCAGCAGCCGCCAGGGGACCGGGGAGCTGTTTTTT.

This clone was observed a few times. The chain carries TRBV4-1 and TRBJ2-1; a weak D match, TRBD2 (6 bases). CDR3 length: 15 amino acids. V shed 6 bases and J shed 3 bases, with 15 bases lying between them. Germline V gene data show CDR1 as MGHRA and CDR2 as YSYEKL. CDR3 coding DNA: TGCGCCAGCAGATATTTGGACGGGAGCTACAATGAGCAGTTCTTC. It is translated as CASRYLDGSYNEQFF.

The V and J genes are TRBV7-9 and TRBJ1-4; weak D call: TRBD1 (6 bases). The CDR3 is made up of 12 amino acids. The ends were cut back, 5 bases at V and 7 bases at J, with 8 bases in the middle. Germline CDR1 SEHNR, CDR2 FQNEAQ (reference sequence). The CDR3 region is CASSRRGEKLFF. CDR3 DNA: TGTGCCAGCAGCCGCAGGGGTGAAAAACTGTTTTTT.

The gene calls are TRBV11-2 and TRBJ2-1; D may be TRBD2 (6 bases). The CDR3 has 15 residues. V was cut by 1 base and J by 7 bases, with 14 bases left in between. Germline-derived CDR1 and CDR2 are SGHAT and FQNNGV. This CDR3 reads CASSLGSGSVNEQFF. In DNA form, the CDR3 reads TGTGCCAGCAGCTTAGGATCCGGGAGTGTGAATGAGCAGTTCTTC.

This chain uses TRBV7-9 with TRBJ2-3, with D possibly TRBD2 on 6 matching bases. V was pared by 5 bases and J by 5 bases, with 14 bases between. This CDR3 contains 14 residues. CDR1 and CDR2 (germline): SEHNR, FQNEAQ (reference sequence). Here the CDR3 reads CASSTPGRGDTQYF. CDR3 nucleotide sequence: TGTGCCAGCAGCACTCCAGGGCGGGGAGATACGCAGTATTTT.

The gene calls are TRBV5-1 and TRBJ1-4, with 12 bases lining up with TRBD1. Trimming at V came to 1 base and at J to 0 bases, leaving 7 bases not matched to a gene. The germline CDR1 and CDR2 sequences are SGHRS and YFSETQ. The CDR3 runs 19 residues. The CDR3 region has the DNA TGCGCCAGCAGCTTGCGGGGACAGGGGGCCGTCGCAACTAATGAAAAACTGTTTTTT. It yields the protein CASSLRGQGAVATNEKLFF.

In this sample, this clone turned up a few times. The chain has TRBV6-5 and TRBJ1-2; D may be TRBD1 (6 bases). From germline, CDR1 is MNHEY and CDR2 SVGAGI. Trimming removed 6 bases at V and 4 bases at J, with 18 bases between. The CDR3 consists of 15 residues. CDR3 coding DNA: TGTGCCAGCAGCCCCCCCGGGACCAGGGGCTATGGCTACACCTTC. The encoded protein is CASSPPGTRGYGYTF.

The V call is TRBV6-1, the J call TRBJ2-7; D unclear. The ends were cut back, 1 base at V and 3 bases at J, with 10 bases in the middle. In germline, CDR1 is MNHNS, CDR2 SASEGT. This CDR3 is built from 14 residues. The CDR3 DNA sequence: TGTGCCAGCAGTGAAGGCAGGTCAGACTACGAGCAGTACTTC. This gives the protein CASSEGRSDYEQYF.

The rearrangement uses TRBV5-5 and TRBJ2-1, with 8 nucleotides matching TRBD2. V trimming: 2 bases; J trimming: 10 bases; junction bases outside the gene matches: 11. The germline CDR1 and CDR2 sequences are SGHKS and YYEKEE (reference sequence). This CDR3 is built from 15 residues. The CDR3 sequence: CASSFGPAGVEEQFF. The CDR3 DNA reads TGTGCCAGCAGCTTTGGCCCAGCGGGAGTAGAGGAGCAGTTCTTC. Using reference TRBV5-5 and TRBJ2-1 for the parts outside the CDR3, the full variable domain is DAGVTQSPTHLIKTRGQQVTLRCSPISGHKSVSWYQQVLGQGPQFIFQYYEKEERGRGNFPDRFSARQFPNYSSELNVNALLLGDSALYLCASSFGPAGVEEQFFGPGTRLTVL.

V and J are TRBV4-1 and TRBJ2-7; 10 bases agree with TRBD2. CDR3 size: 17 residues. V trimming: 3 bases; J trimming: 5 bases; junction bases outside the gene matches: 13. CDR1 and CDR2 (germline): MGHRA, YSYEKL. This chain's CDR3 is CASSHTTGASGGDEQYF. The DNA for the CDR3 is TGCGCCAGCAGCCACACCACGGGGGCTAGCGGGGGTGACGAGCAGTACTTC.

This clone was seen only a few times. This chain joins TRBV19 and TRBJ2-1; the D is unclear. Trimming removed 5 bases at V and 4 bases at J, with 6 bases between. The CDR3 runs to 12 residues. CDR1 and CDR2 from the germline V gene are LNHDA and SQIVND (reference sequence). The CDR3 coding sequence is TGTGCCAGTAGTCCAGATTACAATGAGCAGTTCTTC. Translation gives CASSPDYNEQFF. The full variable domain, its missing parts supplied by reference TRBV19 and TRBJ2-1, is DGGITQSPKYLFRKEGQNVTLSCEQNLNHDAMYWYRQDPGQGLRLIYYSQIVNDFQKGDIAEGYSVSREKKESFPLTVTSAQKNPTAFYLCASSPDYNEQFFGPGTRLTVL.